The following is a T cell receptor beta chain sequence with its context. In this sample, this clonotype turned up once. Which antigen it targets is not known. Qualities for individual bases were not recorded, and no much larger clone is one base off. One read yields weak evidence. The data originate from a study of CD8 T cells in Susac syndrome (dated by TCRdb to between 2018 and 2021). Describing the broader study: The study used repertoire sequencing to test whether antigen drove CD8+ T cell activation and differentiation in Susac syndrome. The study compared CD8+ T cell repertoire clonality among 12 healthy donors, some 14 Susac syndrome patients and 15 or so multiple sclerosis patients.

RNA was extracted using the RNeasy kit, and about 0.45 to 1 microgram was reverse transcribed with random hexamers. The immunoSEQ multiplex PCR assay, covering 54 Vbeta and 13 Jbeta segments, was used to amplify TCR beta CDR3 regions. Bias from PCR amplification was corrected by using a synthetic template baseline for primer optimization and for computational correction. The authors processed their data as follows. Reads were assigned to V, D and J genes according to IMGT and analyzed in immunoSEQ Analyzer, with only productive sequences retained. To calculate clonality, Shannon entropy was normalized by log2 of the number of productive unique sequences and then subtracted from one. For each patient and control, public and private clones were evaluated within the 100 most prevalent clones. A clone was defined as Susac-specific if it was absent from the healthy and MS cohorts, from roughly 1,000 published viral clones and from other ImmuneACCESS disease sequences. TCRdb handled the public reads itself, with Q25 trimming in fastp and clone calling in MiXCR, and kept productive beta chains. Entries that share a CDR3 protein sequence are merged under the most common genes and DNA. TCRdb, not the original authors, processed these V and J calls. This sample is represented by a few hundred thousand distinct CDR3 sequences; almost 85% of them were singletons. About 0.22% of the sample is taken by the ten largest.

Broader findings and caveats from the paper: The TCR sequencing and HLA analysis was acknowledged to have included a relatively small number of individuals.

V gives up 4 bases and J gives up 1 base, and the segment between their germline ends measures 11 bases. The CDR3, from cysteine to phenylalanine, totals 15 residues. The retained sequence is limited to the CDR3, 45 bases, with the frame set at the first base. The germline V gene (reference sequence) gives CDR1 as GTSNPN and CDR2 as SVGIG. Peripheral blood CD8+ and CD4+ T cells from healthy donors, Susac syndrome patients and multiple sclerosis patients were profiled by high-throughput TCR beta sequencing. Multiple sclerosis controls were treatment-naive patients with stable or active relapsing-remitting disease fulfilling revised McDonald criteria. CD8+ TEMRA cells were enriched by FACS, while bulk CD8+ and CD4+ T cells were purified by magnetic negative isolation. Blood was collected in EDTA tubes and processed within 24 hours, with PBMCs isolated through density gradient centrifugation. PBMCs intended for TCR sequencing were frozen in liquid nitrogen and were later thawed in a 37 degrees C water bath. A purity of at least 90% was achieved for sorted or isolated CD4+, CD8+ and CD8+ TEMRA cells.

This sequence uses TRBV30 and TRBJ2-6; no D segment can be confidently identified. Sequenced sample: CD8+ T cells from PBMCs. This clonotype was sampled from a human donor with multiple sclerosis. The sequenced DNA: TGTGCCTGGATCCCCTTGAAATCTGGGGCCAACGTCCTGACTTTC. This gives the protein CAWIPLKSGANVLTF.